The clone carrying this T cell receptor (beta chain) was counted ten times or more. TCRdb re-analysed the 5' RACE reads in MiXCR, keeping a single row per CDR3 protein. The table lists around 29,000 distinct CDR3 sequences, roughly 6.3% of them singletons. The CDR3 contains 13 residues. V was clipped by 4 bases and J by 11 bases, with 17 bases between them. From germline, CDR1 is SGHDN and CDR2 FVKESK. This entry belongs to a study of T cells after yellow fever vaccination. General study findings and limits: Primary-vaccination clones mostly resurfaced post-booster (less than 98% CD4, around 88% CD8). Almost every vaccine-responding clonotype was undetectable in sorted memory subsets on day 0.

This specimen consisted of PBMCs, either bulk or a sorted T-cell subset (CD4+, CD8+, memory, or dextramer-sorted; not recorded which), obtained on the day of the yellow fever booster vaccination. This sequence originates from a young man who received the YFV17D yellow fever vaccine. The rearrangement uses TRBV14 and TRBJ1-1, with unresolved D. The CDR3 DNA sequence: TGTGCCAGCAGCCCGATAACGGGAGTGGCCGCTTTCTTT. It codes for CASSPITGVAAFF.